This T cell receptor beta chain is drawn from a study of cytomegalovirus exposure and HLA in healthy donors (dated by TCRdb to the late 2010s). About the full investigation: According to an earlier analysis of several hundred of the donors, some 170 million T cells yielded 117 million unique TCR beta sequences and around 280 Gb of sequence data. A later genetic analysis used genome-wide SNP genotypes for about 65% of the roughly 700 donors, treating that subset as a discovery cohort. Of the 350 to 450 genotyped donors, about 80% fell in the genetic ancestry cluster associated with self-reported Caucasian donors. A separate validation cohort of roughly 130 different subjects was used in addition to the approximately 610-subject first cohort. High-throughput TCR immunosequencing, statistical association of individual TCRs with disease status, and machine learning were combined to predict cytomegalovirus infection status. About five DR-DQ haplotypes were treated as single units for association and clustering because of strong linkage in the cohort. The study profiled the T cell repertoires of approximately 700 subjects by immunosequencing and related them to cytomegalovirus serostatus. A later analysis re-examined previously published TCR beta repertoires from 610 or so donors and added high-resolution HLA genotyping to investigate patterns of TCR occurrence. The study aimed to test whether cataloging public T cell receptors could reveal signatures of past pathogen exposure. The later analysis used no new phenotypic data to find candidate immune exposures, relying instead on TCR beta sequences and their occurrence across donors. Across around 400 genotyped donors of the cohort, an average of about 200,000 unique TCR beta nucleotide sequences per donor were sequenced, and roughly a sixth of those sequences were non-productive. Donor age, sex, ethnicity and CMV serostatus were compiled together with the repertoire data. An early release covering 550 to 700 HLA-typed donors comprised about 300 gigabases of sequencing data and 65 million to 100 million unique TCR sequences. HLA typing included class I and class II loci at four-digit resolution. Every discovery cohort repertoire had been produced on one sequencing platform. An earlier analysis of about 600 of the donors used high-throughput TCR beta sequencing to judge whether each TCR beta V gene segment behaved as functional or pseudogenic. The number of donors typed differed by locus, with 629-630 for A, B, C, DRB1 and DQB1, more than 500 for DQA1, 606 for DPA1, and 472 for DPB1.

Receptor amplification or capture employed the immunoSEQ multiplex PCR assay. The multiplex PCR relied on a mix of 60 forward primers for TCR Vbeta segments and 13 reverse primers for TCR Jbeta segments. A multiplex PCR assay on genomic DNA amplified the CDR3 region of rearranged TCR beta genes. The Illumina HiSeq System was used to sequence the amplified TCR beta libraries as 87-base-pair reads. Regarding the original processing steps: A later analysis tallied roughly 80 million unique TCR beta chains across the 666 repertoires, and approximately 9.9 million of those chains were shared by two or more donors. Raw reads were error-corrected and collapsed into unique sequences by a nearest-neighbor algorithm in which closely related sequences were merged to remove PCR and sequencing errors. CDR3 sequences were aligned to IMGT reference sequences to assign V, D and J gene segments. For a sequence to be retained, a match of at least six nucleotides to both a V gene segment and a J gene segment was required. Rearrangements were classified as productive when the CDR3 lacked stop codons and remained in frame with V and J, and all other rearrangements were classified as non-productive. Following IMGT convention, CDR3 was defined as the stretch from the second conserved V-encoded cysteine to the conserved J-encoded phenylalanine. In an earlier analysis of more than 550 of the donors, sequences lacking an unambiguous match to a single V gene segment were excluded. An earlier analysis of 587 of the donors classified V segments as functional when productive rearrangements were above 56.7% and as segregating when the standard deviation between donors was above 5%. A statistical classification framework was built for diagnosing cytomegalovirus status from the catalog of TCR beta chain sequences. V and J gene assignment, in a later analysis, came from comparing TCR nucleotide sequences with IMGT/GENE-DB human TR gene sequences. Using the TCRdist pipeline, a later analysis assigned CDR3 sequences along with most-parsimonious VDJ recombination scenarios. A later analysis defined each TCR beta chain by its CDR3 amino acid sequence plus V-gene family, and excluded reads lacking a unique V-gene family. In a later analysis, fewer than 650 highly shared, low-generation-probability nucleotide sequences were removed to address suspected cross-contamination and a sequencing artifact. For each public chain, a later analysis derived a clonal expansion index from normalized ranks of inferred template counts within each repertoire. In a later analysis, generation probabilities were computed using a VDJ recombination model fitted to out-of-frame rearrangements, and the results were checked against IGoR. Hypergeometric tests were used in a later analysis to score TCR-TCR, TCR-HLA and TCR-CMV co-occurrence, with a repertoire-size bias correction applied to the TCR pairs. In a later analysis, false discovery rates were estimated by permuting HLA or CMV assignments 20 times. In a later analysis, co-occurring TCRs were grouped with DBSCAN, and TCRdist sequence similarity was added when clustering was performed within HLA-allele-positive subsets. For co-occurrence clustering, repertoires with fewer than 30,000 or more than 120,000 public chains were excluded, along with about five repertoires with anomalous nucleotide sharing. TCRdb mirrors the immuneACCESS table, restricted to in-frame sequences. Some clones are absent from its copies; in checked studies, under half trace to an unresolved V gene, and the reason for the others is unknown. V and J calls and clone size are as listed in that table; D and trimming were resolved from the DNA. Across this sample there are 85,000 to 100,000 clones, with about four fifths seen only once. About 4% of the sample lies in the top ten.

Beyond this particular receptor, the publication reports: The authors suggested that the approach could potentially be generalized to other disease states and immunological phenotypes. Immune exposure information for the cohort was limited to CMV serostatus. Because HLA typing was missing for some donors at each locus, association tests included only the typed subset. A further reported finding was that TCR beta sequences accurately predicted the HLA-A and HLA-B alleles for most subjects in the first cohort. Some IMGT-functional V segments, including TRBV6-2 and TRBV6-3, could not be distinguished by the 87-base-pair reads and were therefore excluded. Compared with the 666-donor mean, donors in an Asian-associated ancestry cluster had fewer N-insertions in productive TCRs, according to a later genetic analysis. In a later analysis, several top co-occurrence clusters were reported to appear linked to parvovirus B19, influenza, CMV and Epstein-Barr virus. V-gene and J-gene trimming of TCR beta chains was associated with a missense DCLRE1C variant in a later genetic analysis, and the association was replicated in an independent cohort. Strong co-occurrence of HLA alleles, especially DR and DQ, made assigning TCR associations to individual alleles difficult. A later analysis found that most CMV-associated TCR beta chains appeared HLA-restricted, with HLA associations seemingly driven largely by CMV exposure. At a false discovery rate of 0.05, a later analysis linked 16,000 or so TCR beta sequences to specific HLA alleles. A later analysis found that HLA-associated TCR beta chains were more clonally expanded and had lower generation probabilities than equally common non-associated chains. A few of the identified cytomegalovirus-associated TCR beta chains were confirmed in vitro to be specific for cytomegalovirus antigens. The cohort was sequenced for TCR beta chains only, and without alpha or paired-chain data the features that could be detected were limited. Most TCR sequences were seen in very few donors, while some public TCRs were found in many individuals. The classifier was reported to diagnose cytomegalovirus status with high specificity and sensitivity in both the original cohort and the validation cohort. Presence/absence analyses assumed roughly uniform sequencing depth across donors, an assumption that may not hold. Linkage disequilibrium might explain the correlated functional status among segregating V segments, but an unknown experimental factor could not be excluded. According to a later analysis, TCR association rates differed among HLA loci, with DRB1 alleles showing the most associated TCRs and HLA-C alleles showing the fewest. Broadly in line with IMGT annotations, most TCR beta V segments showed up in productive rearrangements about 87% or about 30% of the time in an earlier analysis of approximately 640 of the donors. A cluster of highly shared sequence variants was judged likely to represent a technical artifact of the sequencing pipeline. Because counts were too low, some 16 rarely observed V segments, including chromosome 9 orphons, were excluded from the earlier analysis of 587 of the donors. The study listed approximately 160 TCR beta chains as associated with cytomegalovirus.

A note on this clone: The antigen this receptor binds is unknown. No base-level quality is on record; no much larger clone is a single base apart.

The cohort was made up of roughly 670 healthy bone marrow donors. At the time of sampling, every cohort member was nominally healthy, though immune exposures that went unrecorded were likely present. The donor was CMV seronegative and belonged to the group of under 400 seronegative cohort members. Every donor gave a peripheral blood sample, and the peripheral blood mononuclear cells from that sample were used for TCR beta sequencing. Genomic DNA was extracted from the blood cell samples with the Qiagen DNeasy Blood Extraction Kit. The CDR3, cysteine through phenylalanine, is 13 amino acids long. The kept DNA is CDR3 alone, 39 bases in frame from the first base. V is pared back by 5 bases and J by 6 bases, with 13 bases lying between the germline termini. The germline V gene specifies SGHRS as CDR1 and YFSETQ as CDR2.

The chain was built from TRBV5-1 and TRBJ2-3; the D gene is perhaps TRBD1, from 5 matching bases. This clonotype was sampled from a woman in her 40s in good health and CMV-seronegative. Sample: PBMCs. In nucleotide form, the sequence is TGCGCCAGCAGAGGCGGACCAGGGGATACGCAGTATTTT. Translated, it reads CASRGGPGDTQYF.